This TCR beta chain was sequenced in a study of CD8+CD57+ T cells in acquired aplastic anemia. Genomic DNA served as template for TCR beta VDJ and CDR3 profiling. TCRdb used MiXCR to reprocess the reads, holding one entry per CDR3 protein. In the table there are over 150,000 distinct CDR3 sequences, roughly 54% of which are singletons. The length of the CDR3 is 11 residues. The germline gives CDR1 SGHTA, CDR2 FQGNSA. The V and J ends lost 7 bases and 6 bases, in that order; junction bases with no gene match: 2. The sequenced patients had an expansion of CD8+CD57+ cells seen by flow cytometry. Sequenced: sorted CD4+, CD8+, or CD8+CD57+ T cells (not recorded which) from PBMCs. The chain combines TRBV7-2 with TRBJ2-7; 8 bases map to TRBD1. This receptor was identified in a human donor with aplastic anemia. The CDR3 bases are TGTGCCAGCAACAGGGGGGCCGAGCAGTACTTC. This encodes CASNRGAEQYF.